These 22 T cell receptor beta chains were sequenced from one sample in a study of CD8+ T cells in alopecia areata. Sequencing relied on a cDNA template that was reverse transcribed from extracted RNA. Here immunoSEQ multiplex PCR was the method, and the copy in TCRdb shows in-frame clones only, minus some. Counted here are more than 90,000 clones, 50% to 75% occurring once; the ten biggest clones make up over 9%. Treatment given: oral pan-JAK inhibitor, 5-10 mg twice daily. Sample: CD8+ T cells sorted from blood, taken at week 24, from a patient treated with tofacitinib. Source of these receptors: a human donor with alopecia areata.

There are many counts of this clone. The chain has TRBV7-2 and TRBJ1-4; TRBD1 matches 10 bases. V trimming: 4 bases; J trimming: 7 bases; junction bases outside the gene matches: 9. Germline loops: CDR1 SGHTA, CDR2 FQGNSA. The CDR3 has 16 residues. This CDR3 reads CASSSIGGTGAEKLFF. For the CDR3, the DNA is TGTGCCAGCAGCTCTATAGGGGGGACAGGGGCTGAAAAACTGTTTTTT.

This clone was observed once. The chain joins TRBV5-1 to TRBJ1-2; the D gene is possibly TRBD1 (6 bases). V was clipped by 1 base and J by 8 bases, with 12 bases between them. Germline assignment: CDR1 SGHRS and CDR2 YFSETQ. The CDR3 has 13 residues. CDR3 nucleotide sequence: TGCGCCAGCAGCTTGTGGGGGGCTGAAGGCTACACCTTC. Protein: CASSLWGAEGYTF.

J is TRBJ2-1 and V is TRBV5-1; 11 positions agree with TRBD2. The CDR3 runs 15 residues. The ends lost 5 bases at V and 3 bases at J; junction bases unmatched: 4. Per germline, CDR1 SGHRS and CDR2 YFSETQ. For the CDR3, the DNA is TGCGCCAGCAGGCCGCTAGCGGGGGGCTACAATGAGCAGTTCTTC. It codes for CASRPLAGGYNEQFF.

This clone was observed at least ten times. The rearrangement links TRBV23-1 to TRBJ1-5; maybe TRBD1 (5 bases). TRBV23-1 is identified as an open reading frame with a role that is uncertain. This CDR3 spans 16 amino acids. The ends were cut back, 0 bases at V and 2 bases at J, with 11 bases in the middle. The CDR3 protein is CASSQSQQGGNQPQHF. The DNA of the CDR3 is TGCGCCAGCAGTCAATCGCAGCAGGGCGGCAATCAGCCCCAGCATTTT.

The chain joins TRBV15 to TRBJ1-2; maybe TRBD1 (5 bases). The CDR3 has 17 amino acids. V lost 5 bases to trimming and J lost 0 bases, with 19 bases between them. In germline, CDR1 is LNHNV, CDR2 YYDKDF (reference sequence). The CDR3 DNA reads as TGTGCCACCAGCCCATATTCGGGACGGAAAGCTAACTATGGCTACACCTTC. Amino acid sequence: CATSPYSGRKANYGYTF.

The V gene is TRBV30, the J gene TRBJ2-7, with D perhaps TRBD1 or TRBD2 (5 bases each). The V end lost 3 bases, the J end lost 2 bases, and 14 bases lay between the germline ends. The germline V gene has CDR1 GTSNPN and CDR2 SVGIG (reference sequence). The CDR3 is 14 residues long. The CDR3 sequence: CAWSRKGEPYEQYF. CDR3 nucleotides: TGTGCCTGGAGCCGGAAAGGGGAGCCCTACGAGCAGTACTTC.

This chain connects TRBV6-5 to TRBJ1-2; D perhaps matches TRBD1 (5 bases). Looked up from germline, CDR1 is MNHEY and CDR2 is SVGAGI. V lost 8 bases and J 6 bases, leaving 16 bases between the germline ends. This CDR3 comprises 13 residues. The CDR3 nucleotides read TGTGCCAGCGGCTGGGGGGTAGGGAATGGCTACACCTTC. The encoded protein is CASGWGVGNGYTF.

The chain combines TRBV27 with TRBJ1-2; D is unclear. This CDR3 is 13 amino acids long. V was cut by 3 bases and J by 0 bases, with 5 bases left in between. Germline lookup yields CDR1 MNHEY and CDR2 SMNVEV (reference sequence). The CDR3 spells CASSLGSNYGYTF. CDR3 DNA sequence: TGTGCCAGCAGTTTGGGCTCTAACTATGGCTACACCTTC.

The V gene is TRBV4-3, the J gene TRBJ2-2; D is possibly TRBD1 (6 bases). Germline V gene data show CDR1 as LGHNA and CDR2 as YSLEER. This CDR3 spans 16 amino acids. V was clipped by 4 bases and J by 6 bases, with 18 bases between them. The CDR3 here is CASSRLTDSPSGELFF. The CDR3 DNA is TGCGCCAGCAGCCGTTTGACGGACAGTCCCTCCGGGGAGCTGTTTTTT.

The chain employs TRBV30 and TRBJ2-2; the match to TRBD2 covers 7 bases. Germline trimming cut 6 bases from V and 5 bases from J; bases unmatched to any gene: 6. CDR3 size: 13 residues. Germline V lookup: CDR1 GTSNPN, CDR2 SVGIG (reference sequence). The CDR3 nucleotides are TGTGCCTGCCCTCAAGCGGGAACCGGGGAGCTGTTTTTT. Translated: CACPQAGTGELFF. Using reference TRBV30 and TRBJ2-2 for the parts outside the CDR3, the full variable domain is SQTIHQWPATLVQPVGSPLSLECTVEGTSNPNLYWYRQAAGRGLQLLFYSVGIGQISSEVPQNLSASRPQDRQFILSSKKLLLSDSGFYLCACPQAGTGELFFGEGSRLTVL.

This chain connects TRBV5-6 to TRBJ2-5; D is perhaps TRBD2 (6 bases). The V gene's germline CDR1 is SGHDT and CDR2 YYEEEE. The CDR3 has 13 amino acids. V gave up 0 bases and J gave up 5 bases, with 8 bases separating them. CDR3 DNA sequence: TGTGCCAGCAGCTTGGCGGCGGGGGAGACCCAGTACTTC. Its translation is CASSLAAGETQYF. Complete variable domain (other parts from reference TRBV5-6 and TRBJ2-5): DAGVTQSPTHLIKTRGQQVTLRCSPKSGHDTVSWYQQALGQGPQFIFQYYEEEERQRGNFPDRFSGHQFPNYSSELNVNALLLGDSALYLCASSLAAGETQYFGPGTRLLVL.

The V and J genes are TRBV6-5 and TRBJ1-4; a possible D gene is TRBD1 (5 bases). This CDR3 has 13 residues. CDR1 is MNHEY, CDR2 SVGAGI, per germline. V was shortened by 3 bases and J by 11 bases, with 13 bases between the two germline ends. The chain's CDR3 is CASSYGGTGKLFF. CDR3 coding DNA: TGTGCCAGCAGTTATGGGGGAACGGGGAAACTGTTTTTT.

This chain links TRBV11-2 with TRBJ2-2; D is undetermined. Looked up from germline, CDR1 is SGHAT and CDR2 is FQNNGV. The V end lost 3 bases, the J end lost 4 bases, and 9 bases lay between the germline ends. This CDR3 has 14 residues. This CDR3 reads CASSFRTSTGELFF. CDR3 nucleotides: TGTGCCAGCAGCTTTAGAACGAGCACCGGGGAGCTGTTTTTT.

This chain joins TRBV5-1 and TRBJ2-3; 7 nucleotides match TRBD1. The germline CDR1 and CDR2 sequences are SGHRS and YFSETQ. Unmatched junction bases numbered 7, after V lost 4 bases and J lost 2 bases. The CDR3 spans 15 residues. The CDR3 DNA sequence: TGCGCCAGCAGCAGCCGGGACAGAGACACAGATACGCAGTATTTT. Its translation is CASSSRDRDTDTQYF.

V is TRBV19 and J is TRBJ1-1; D remains unclear. The CDR3 contains 14 residues. Germline loops: CDR1 LNHDA, CDR2 SQIVND (reference sequence). V shed 2 bases and J shed 5 bases, with 12 bases lying between them. This CDR3 reads CASSIRDRWTEAFF. CDR3 bases: TGTGCCAGTAGTATAAGGGATCGATGGACTGAAGCTTTCTTT.

This clone was seen a few times. The chain joins TRBV27 to TRBJ2-1; D ambiguous. The CDR3 spans 12 residues. Germline V gives CDR1 MNHEY, CDR2 SMNVEV (reference sequence). With 5 bases removed from V and 10 bases from J, the gap between germline ends came to 12 bases. Here the CDR3 reads CASSTGYIEQFF. The CDR3, as DNA: TGTGCCAGCAGTACCGGCTATATAGAGCAGTTCTTC.

The genes are TRBV6-5 and TRBJ2-2; tentative D call: TRBD1 (6 bases). The germline V and J ends were trimmed by 8 bases and 4 bases, with 14 bases remaining between them. This CDR3 is built from 14 residues. Germline V lookup: CDR1 MNHEY, CDR2 SVGAGI. CDR3 loop: CASGDPQGTGELFF. The CDR3, as DNA: TGTGCCAGCGGGGATCCACAGGGCACCGGGGAGCTGTTTTTT.

The chain joins TRBV5-6 to TRBJ2-5; 8 bases agree with TRBD1. The CDR3 is made up of 15 amino acids. J lost 4 bases, V lost 5 bases, and 10 bases had no gene match. CDR1 and CDR2 (germline): SGHDT, YYEEEE. CDR3 amino acids: CASRQIIGQGETQYF. CDR3 DNA: TGTGCCAGCAGGCAGATTATCGGACAGGGAGAGACCCAGTACTTC.

There are a few counts of this clone. The CDR3 sequence is CASSQDPEEGYTF. CDR3 DNA sequence: TGCGCCAGCAGCCAAGATCCAGAGGAGGGCTACACCTTC. The V gene is TRBV4-1, the J gene TRBJ1-2; D gene uncertain. The CDR3 is 13 amino acids. Trimming took 0 bases from V and 8 from J, leaving 10 bases between them. Germline V gene data show CDR1 as MGHRA and CDR2 as YSYEKL.

The chain uses TRBV4-3 and TRBJ2-7; D possibly corresponds to TRBD2 (7 bases). Trimming cost V 0 bases and J 0 bases, with 15 bases left between them. The CDR3 length is 17 residues. Germline-derived CDR1 and CDR2 are LGHNA and YSLEER. The CDR3 DNA reads TGCGCCAGCAGCCAAGATCGGGCGGCGGGGGCCTCCTACGAGCAGTACTTC. This codes for CASSQDRAAGASYEQYF.

CDR3 bases: TGTGCCAGCAGCTTAGGGCAGACAGGGTGGGAGACCCAGTACTTC. Its protein product is CASSLGQTGWETQYF. This chain joins TRBV7-8 and TRBJ2-5, with TRBD1 matching over 7 bases. This CDR3 is 15 amino acids long. Germline values: CDR1 SGHVS, CDR2 FQNEAQ. V trimming: 1 base; J trimming: 5 bases; junction bases outside the gene matches: 7.

The chain links TRBV29-1 to TRBJ1-2; a weak D match, TRBD1 (6 bases). The CDR3 has 14 amino acids. The V and J ends lost 1 base and 2 bases respectively, with 11 bases between them. Germline V CDR1 and CDR2: SQVTM, ANQGSEA. CDR3 sequence (DNA): TGCAGCGTTGAAGCCACAGGGATCAACTATGGCTACACCTTC. Protein: CSVEATGINYGYTF.